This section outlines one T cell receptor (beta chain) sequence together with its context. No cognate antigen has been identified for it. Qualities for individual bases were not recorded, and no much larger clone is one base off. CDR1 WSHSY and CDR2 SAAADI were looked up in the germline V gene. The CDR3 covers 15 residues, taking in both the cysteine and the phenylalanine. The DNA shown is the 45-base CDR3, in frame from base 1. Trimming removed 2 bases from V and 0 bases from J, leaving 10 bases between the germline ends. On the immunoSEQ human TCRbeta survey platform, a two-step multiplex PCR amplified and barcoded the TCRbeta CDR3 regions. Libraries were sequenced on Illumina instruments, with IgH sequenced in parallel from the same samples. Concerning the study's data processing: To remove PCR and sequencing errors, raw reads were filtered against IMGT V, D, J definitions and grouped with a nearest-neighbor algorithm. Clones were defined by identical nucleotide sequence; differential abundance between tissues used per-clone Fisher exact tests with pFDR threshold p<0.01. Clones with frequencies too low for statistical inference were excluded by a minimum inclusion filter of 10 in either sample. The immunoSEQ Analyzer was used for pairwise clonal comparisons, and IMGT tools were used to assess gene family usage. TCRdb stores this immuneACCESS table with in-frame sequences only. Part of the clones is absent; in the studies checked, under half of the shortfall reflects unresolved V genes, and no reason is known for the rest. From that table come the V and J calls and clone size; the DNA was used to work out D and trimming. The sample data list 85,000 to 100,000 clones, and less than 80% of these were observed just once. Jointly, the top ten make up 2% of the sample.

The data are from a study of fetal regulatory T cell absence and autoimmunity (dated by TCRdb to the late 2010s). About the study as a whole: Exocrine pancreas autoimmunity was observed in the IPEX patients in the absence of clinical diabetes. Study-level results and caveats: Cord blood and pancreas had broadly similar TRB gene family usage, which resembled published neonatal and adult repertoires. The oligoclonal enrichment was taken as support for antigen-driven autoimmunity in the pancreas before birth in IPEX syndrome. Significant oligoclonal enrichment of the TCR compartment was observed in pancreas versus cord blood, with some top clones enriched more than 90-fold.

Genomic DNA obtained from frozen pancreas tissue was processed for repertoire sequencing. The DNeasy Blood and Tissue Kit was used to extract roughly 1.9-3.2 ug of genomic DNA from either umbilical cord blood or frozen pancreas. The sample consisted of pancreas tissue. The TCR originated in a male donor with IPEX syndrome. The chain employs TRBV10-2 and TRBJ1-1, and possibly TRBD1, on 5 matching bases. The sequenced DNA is TGCGCCAGCAGTGAGCAGGCAGGGCTGAACACTGAAGCTTTCTTT. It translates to CASSEQAGLNTEAFF.